This T cell receptor beta chain was documented in a study of shared clonotypes between healthy human individuals. Subsets obtained from CD4+ cells comprised CD45RA+ naive and CD45RA-negative memory cells. The repertoire was sequenced with immunoSEQ multiplex PCR; TCRdb's copy has only in-frame clones and lacks some. The sample lists 2 million to 2.5 million clones, roughly 93% occurring once. A remark on this clone: Its antigen is currently unknown.

V was shortened by 4 bases and J by 1 base, with 21 bases between the two germline ends. This CDR3 region has 18 residues. Germline V gene lookup returns CDR1 SGHRS and CDR2 YFSETQ. General study points: Only blood samples were collected, and tissue repertoires likely differ.

The chain carries TRBV5-1 and TRBJ2-1; D may be TRBD1 or TRBD2 (5 bases each). The sequence came from a young man in good health. Some clones in this sample may be carry-over from other donors' samples. Material: naive CD4+ T cells from PBMCs. Stated subset: CD45RA+ positively selected. The CDR3 DNA is TGCGCCAGCAGCGGTCAGGACCCGGGACGCCCATCCTACAATGAGCAGTTCTTC. It codes for CASSGQDPGRPSYNEQFF. Full variable domain (remainder filled in from reference TRBV5-1 and TRBJ2-1): KAGVTQTPRYLIKTRGQQVTLSCSPISGHRSVSWYQQTPGQGLQFLFEYFSETQRNKGNFPGRFSGRQFSNSRSEMNVSTLELGDSALYLCASSGQDPGRPSYNEQFFGPGTRLTVL.